This is a list of T cell receptor beta chains from one sample in a study of shared clonotypes between healthy human individuals. Measured with immunoSEQ multiplex PCR; TCRdb has only the in-frame clones, and not every one. The sample contains more than 1 million clones, 78% of which appear only once. Sequencing was performed on memory CD4+ T cells from PBMCs. The receptor set was obtained from a man aged 18-30 years in good health. Some clones in this sample may be carry-over from other donors' samples. Both conserved end residues are part of each CDR3. Fields, in order: V gene, clone size, D gene, J gene, CDR3 DNA, CDR3 protein. D genes are given only for firm matches. Expanded clones get a size class; other rows say once, few or many, or leave the size out.

>TRBV7-6|NA|TRBD2|TRBJ2-1
TGTGCCAGCAGCTCATCGGGACTAGCGGGAGTCAATGAGCAGTTCTTC
CASSSSGLAGVNEQFF
>TRBV30|NA|NA|TRBJ1-2
TGTGCCTGGGAAAAGACAGGCTATGGCTACACCTTC
CAWEKTGYGYTF
>TRBV5-1|many|NA|TRBJ1-2
TGCGCCAGCAGCAGTACGGGGTTGGATGGCTACACCTTC
CASSSTGLDGYTF
>TRBV30|NA|NA|TRBJ1-1
TGTGCCTGCGGACCGGGTCTTGAAGCTTTCTTT
CACGPGLEAFF
>TRBV2|once|NA|TRBJ1-3
TGTGCCAGCAGTCAAAGGCCAGACTCTGGAAACACCATATATTTT
CASSQRPDSGNTIYF
>TRBV9|once|TRBD1|TRBJ2-7
TGTGCCAGCAGCGTTAGCCCGGGACAGGCCTACGAGCAGTACTTC
CASSVSPGQAYEQYF
>TRBV7-2|NA|NA|TRBJ2-7
TGTGCCAGCAGCTTAGCTAGGCGCGAGCAGTACTTC
CASSLARREQYF
>TRBV5-6|NA|NA|TRBJ2-1
TGTGCCAGCAGCCGGGCGGCAGGGGTCGATGAGCAGTTCTTC
CASSRAAGVDEQFF
>TRBV28|NA|NA|TRBJ2-1
TGTGCCAGCAGTCCCCAAATGGGGAATGAGCAGTTCTTC
CASSPQMGNEQFF
>TRBV15|NA|NA|TRBJ2-7
TGTGCCACCAGCAGAGTAGACACCACGGGCTCCTACGAGCAGTACTTC
CATSRVDTTGSYEQYF
>TRBV6-1|NA|NA|TRBJ2-7
TGTGCCAGTGCCGATCGCATCTCCTACGAGCAGTACTTC
CASADRISYEQYF
>TRBV19|NA|NA|TRBJ2-1
TGTGCCAGTAGTATTTTGGGGCCTTACAATGAGCAGTTCTTC
CASSILGPYNEQFF
>TRBV2|NA|TRBD1|TRBJ2-3
TGTGCCAGCAACCCCGGGACAGGGATGGGTACGCAGTATTTT
CASNPGTGMGTQYF
>TRBV19|NA|NA|TRBJ2-6
TGTGCCAGTAGTATCGGCCCCTCTGGGGCCAACGTCCTGACTTTC
CASSIGPSGANVLTF
>TRBV1|NA|NA|TRBJ2-7
TGCACCAGCAGCCAAGACCCGGCCCCAGGGGGCTTGTACGAGCAGTACTTC
CTSSQDPAPGGLYEQYF
>TRBV28|few|TRBD1|TRBJ1-2
TGTGCCAGCAGTTCCTGGGGACAGGGTCTTTATGGCTACACCTTC
CASSSWGQGLYGYTF
>TRBV27|once|NA|TRBJ1-1
TGTGCCAGCAGCGTTGAAGGGGGGAACACTGAAGCTTTCTTT
CASSVEGGNTEAFF
>TRBV7-3|few|NA|TRBJ1-1
TGTGCCAGCAGCCTATTTGGTGTGGGGGAAAGTGAAGCTTTCTTT
CASSLFGVGESEAFF
>TRBV18|NA|NA|TRBJ1-5
TGTGCCAGCTCACCACAGACGTCGGATCAGCCCCAGCATTTT
CASSPQTSDQPQHF
>TRBV5-6|NA|TRBD1|TRBJ2-5
TGTGCCAGCAGGGGATCGCCACAGGGGGTCCACCAAGAGACCCAGTACTTC
CASRGSPQGVHQETQYF